These 28 T cell receptor beta chains were sequenced from one sample in a study of regulatory T cells in long-lasting Graves disease. Construction of the TCR beta libraries employed iRepertoire HTBI primers in conjunction with Arm-PCR of CDR3 regions. MiXCR, applied by TCRdb to the multiplex PCR reads, yields one record per CDR3 protein. This table holds about half a million distinct CDR3 sequences, approximately 23% found once. The time point was: persistent/refractory GD, antithyroid drugs over 5 years with positive TRAb. TCR sequences were obtained from RNA taken from PBMCs. This material consisted of peripheral blood mononuclear cells (PBMCs), taken when the disease was refractory, from a patient treated with antithyroid drugs. The receptors originated from a female donor with Graves disease.

The J gene is TRBJ1-5, the V gene TRBV12-3 or TRBV12-4; 10 bases align to TRBD1. Trimming took 6 bases from V and 3 from J; bases not matched to a gene: 5. The CDR3 is 15 amino acids. The CDR3 sequence is CASSRQGADNQPQHF. In DNA, the CDR3 is TGTGCCAGCAGCCGACAGGGGGCGGACAATCAGCCCCAGCATTTT.

The rearrangement links TRBV20-1 to TRBJ1-6, with 8 positions matching TRBD1. CDR3 size: 16 residues. Germline loops: CDR1 DFQATT, CDR2 SNEGSKA (reference sequence). CDR3 amino acids: CSYQGARGGNNSPLHF. The CDR3 DNA reads as TGCAGCTACCAGGGGGCTAGGGGAGGAAATAATTCACCCCTCCACTTT.

This clonotype was detected once. The chain joins TRBV3-1 to TRBJ2-2; the match to TRBD2 covers 13 bases. Germline values: CDR1 LGHDT, CDR2 YNNKEL (reference sequence). The CDR3 is made up of 17 amino acids. J gave up 6 bases and V 1 base, and 5 bases lay outside the gene matches. This CDR3 is CASSQGTSGSLSGELFF. The CDR3 DNA follows: TGTGCCAGCAGCCAAGGGACTAGCGGGAGCTTATCCGGGGAGCTGTTTTTT.

This clonotype was picked up many times. The rearrangement links TRBV11-2 to TRBJ1-1; 7 nucleotides agree with TRBD1. The CDR3 is 13 residues long. Losses at the gene ends were 6 bases for V and 4 bases for J; bases not matched to a gene: 5. Germline-derived CDR1 and CDR2 are SGHAT and FQNNGV. CDR3 in amino acids: CASRTTGVTEAFF. CDR3 sequence (DNA): TGTGCCAGCAGGACTACAGGGGTCACTGAAGCTTTCTTT.

This clonotype has just a few counts. The chain recombines TRBV27 with TRBJ1-5, with a tentative D call TRBD1 (6 bases). Trimming took off 5 bases at V and 11 bases at J, with 31 bases between the two ends. The CDR3 extends over 18 amino acids. CDR1 is MNHEY and CDR2 is SMNVEV in the germline V gene (reference sequence). CDR3 bases: TGTGCCAGCAGTCGGTCGAACACCACAGGGTTCCTTGAGAAAGCCCAGCATTTT. This encodes CASSRSNTTGFLEKAQHF.

This sequence joins TRBV11-2 and TRBJ2-7, with D possibly matching TRBD2 (5 bases). V lost 7 bases and J 8 bases, leaving 15 bases between the germline ends. The CDR3 is 12 amino acids. Germline-derived CDR1 and CDR2 are SGHAT and FQNNGV. This CDR3 is CASNPSSGKQYF. CDR3 nucleotides: TGTGCCAGCAACCCCTCGTCGGGGAAGCAGTACTTC.

This clonotype has a handful of counts. This rearrangement joins TRBV5-8 to TRBJ2-7, with 11 bases that match TRBD1. Germline values: CDR1 SGHTS, CDR2 YDEGEE. CDR3 length equals 13 residues. V was pared by 4 bases and J by 5 bases, with 2 bases of the junction left unmatched. The CDR3 here is CASSGTGGDEQYF. The CDR3 bases are TGTGCCAGCAGCGGGACAGGGGGGGACGAGCAGTACTTC.

A few counts support this clonotype. V is TRBV7-3 and J is TRBJ2-5; D uncertain. CDR3 length: 13 residues. CDR1 is SGHTA, CDR2 FQGTGA, per germline. Trimming removed 5 bases at V and 5 bases at J, with 12 bases between. CDR3 nucleotides: TGTGCCAGCAGCGGATACCAAAGCGAGACCCAGTACTTC. Encoded protein: CASSGYQSETQYF. Filled out from reference TRBV7-3 and TRBJ2-5, the complete variable domain reads GAGVSQTPSNKVTEKGKYVELRCDPISGHTALYWYRQSLGQGPEFLIYFQGTGAADDSGLPNDRFFAVRPEGSVSTLKIQRTERGDSAVYLCASSGYQSETQYFGPGTRLLVL.

This clonotype was observed once. V is TRBV7-8 and J is TRBJ2-7; D gene uncertain. CDR1 and CDR2 from the germline V gene are SGHVS and FQNEAQ. The CDR3 consists of 14 residues. Trimming removed 6 bases at V and 2 bases at J, with 14 bases between. CDR3 in amino acids: CASRSGRIAYEQYF. The CDR3 DNA follows: TGTGCCAGCAGATCTGGACGGATCGCCTACGAGCAGTACTTC.

The chain combines TRBV29-1 with TRBJ2-7, with D maybe TRBD2 (6 bases). The germline gives CDR1 SQVTM, CDR2 ANQGSEA. Between the trimmed V and J ends, which lost 1 base and 0 bases, there was a span of 13 bases. This CDR3 comprises 15 residues. CDR3 sequence reads: CSVEGMRDDSYEQYF. The CDR3, as DNA: TGCAGCGTTGAAGGGATGCGGGACGACTCCTACGAGCAGTACTTC.

This chain connects TRBV19 to TRBJ2-6, with no clear D. Germline V CDR1 and CDR2: LNHDA, SQIVND (reference sequence). Trimming removed 4 bases from V and 1 base from J, with 11 bases in between. The CDR3 loop spans 16 amino acids. CDR3 region: CASSSQRTSGANVLTF. The CDR3 nucleotides read TGTGCCAGTAGTAGCCAACGGACGTCTGGGGCCAACGTCCTGACTTTC.

This clonotype occurred many times. CDR3 coding DNA: TGTGCCAGCAGTTTAAATGTCGCAGTTAACTATGGCTACACCTTC. As protein: CASSLNVAVNYGYTF. The chain recombines TRBV28 with TRBJ1-2; D is unclear. CDR1 is MDHEN, CDR2 SYDVKM, per germline. Trimming stripped 2 bases from V and 1 base from J, with 11 bases between. The CDR3 length is 15 residues.

CDR3 sequence (DNA): TGCAGCGTTGAGACCACGCGGGACACCGGGGAGCTGTTTTTT. It yields the protein CSVETTRDTGELFF. The rearrangement joins TRBV29-1 to TRBJ2-2; a weak D match, TRBD2 (5 bases). Germline assignment: CDR1 SQVTM and CDR2 ANQGSEA. V lost 3 bases and J lost 3, with 11 bases in between. This CDR3 comprises 14 residues.

In its sample, this clonotype was seen many times. This chain connects TRBV7-2 to TRBJ1-2, with unresolved D. The germline V gene encodes CDR1 SGHTA and CDR2 FQGNSA. V lost 2 bases and J 5 bases, leaving 12 bases between the germline ends. This CDR3 is built from 14 residues. The CDR3 region is CASSLSPGLYGYTF. In nucleotides, the CDR3 is TGTGCCAGCAGCTTAAGTCCAGGACTTTATGGCTACACCTTC.

The sample holds many counts of this clonotype. The genes are TRBV20-1 and TRBJ1-1; 10 bases agree with TRBD1. This CDR3 region has 13 residues. J was trimmed by 11 bases and V by 6 bases; bases with no gene match: 12. Germline values: CDR1 DFQATT, CDR2 SNEGSKA (reference sequence). The CDR3 bases are TGCAGTGCCGCGACAGGGGGCGGCTTGGTTGCTTTCTTT. Translating gives CSAATGGGLVAFF.

This clonotype was seen a single time. A single base separates this from a much larger clone, so it may be a read error. This is likely a read error, given that the CDR3 carries no conserved phenylalanine or tryptophan at its end. CDR3 DNA: TGTGCCAGCAGCGTAGAACCAGCGTCAGAGACCCAGTACTAC. Translation: CASSVEPASETQYY. This chain uses TRBV9 with TRBJ2-5; D is ambiguous. The CDR3 covers 14 residues. Trimming shortened V by 0 bases and J by 4 bases, and 10 bases separated the two germline ends. CDR1 and CDR2 (germline): SGDLS, YYNGEE.

The chain carries TRBV14 and TRBJ2-7; D is uncertain. Germline assignment: CDR1 SGHDN and CDR2 FVKESK. This CDR3 region has 12 residues. V was pared by 4 bases and J by 3 bases, with 7 bases between. CDR3 region: CASSPTNYEQYF. Written as DNA, the CDR3 is TGTGCCAGCAGCCCCACCAACTACGAGCAGTACTTC.

The sample holds a few counts of this clonotype. The rearrangement links TRBV29-1 to TRBJ1-1; 12 bases are a match to TRBD1. Germline-derived CDR1 and CDR2 are SQVTM and ANQGSEA. V dropped 7 bases and J dropped 5; count of bases not matched to a gene: 5. The CDR3 has 13 amino acids. CDR3 protein: CSGGQGAGTEAFF. CDR3 coding DNA: TGCAGCGGGGGACAGGGGGCAGGGACTGAAGCTTTCTTT.

This clonotype was counted only a few times. CDR3 DNA: TGTGCCAGCAGCTTAGTAACATGGGGGGGTGATAGCAATCAGCCCCAGCATTTT. It specifies CASSLVTWGGDSNQPQHF. This chain uses TRBV7-2 with TRBJ1-5; possible D gene TRBD1, 5 bases. CDR3 length: 18 residues. Trimming shortened V by 1 base and J by 0 bases, and 16 bases separated the two germline ends. Germline V gene data show CDR1 as SGHTA and CDR2 as FQGNSA.

The chain carries TRBV29-1 and TRBJ1-2, with D possibly matching TRBD1 (6 bases). V lost 6 bases to trimming and J lost 6 bases, with 14 bases between them. There are 12 residues in the CDR3. Germline CDR1 reads SQVTM; CDR2 reads ANQGSEA. For the CDR3, the DNA is TGCAGCGTCGTGGACAGTGCGAATGGCTACACCTTC. It specifies CSVVDSANGYTF.

The chain joins TRBV28 to TRBJ2-3, with D perhaps matching TRBD2 (6 bases). V shed 9 bases and J shed 3 bases, with 28 bases lying between them. CDR1 and CDR2 from the germline V gene are MDHEN and SYDVKM. The CDR3 sequence is 18 residues long. Here the CDR3 DNA reads TGTGCCAGAGACACTAATCGGGACTCAAACCCTGAAACAGATACGCAGTATTTT. Protein: CARDTNRDSNPETDTQYF.

This clonotype was detected only a few times. The rearrangement uses TRBV2 and TRBJ2-7; no firm D call. CDR1 and CDR2 (germline): SNHLY, FYNNEI. CDR3 length: 12 residues. Trimming removed 7 bases from V and 4 bases from J, with 11 bases in between. CDR3 region: CASITLGYEQYF. CDR3 sequence (DNA): TGTGCCAGCATTACGCTTGGTTACGAGCAGTACTTC.

There are a few counts of this clonotype. This sequence joins TRBV30 and TRBJ2-5; possibly TRBD2 for D (5 bases). CDR3 length equals 12 residues. Trimming stripped 1 base from V and 5 bases from J, with 8 bases between. CDR1 and CDR2 (germline): GTSNPN, SVGIG (reference sequence). CDR3 sequence reads: CAWSGGIETQYF. The CDR3 coding sequence is TGTGCCTGGAGTGGAGGGATCGAGACCCAGTACTTC.

In this sample, this clonotype turned up many times. CDR3 amino acids: CASSPGHMNTEAFF. The CDR3 DNA follows: TGTGCCAGCAGCCCGGGACACATGAACACTGAAGCTTTCTTT. This sequence joins TRBV7-3 and TRBJ1-1; D is possibly TRBD1 (6 bases). V lost 5 bases to trimming and J lost 0 bases, with 10 bases between them. The CDR3 is 14 amino acids. Germline V lookup: CDR1 SGHTA, CDR2 FQGTGA.

This clonotype was picked up many times. The genes are TRBV7-9 and TRBJ2-7, with D perhaps TRBD2 (6 bases). CDR1 is SEHNR, CDR2 FQNEAQ, per germline (reference sequence). V lost 5 bases and J 7 bases, leaving 15 bases between the germline ends. This CDR3 comprises 13 residues. The CDR3 reads CASSLQGAGEQYF. The CDR3 DNA reads TGTGCCAGCAGCCTCCAGGGTGCGGGGGAGCAGTACTTC. Full variable domain (missing parts from reference TRBV7-9 and TRBJ2-7): DTGVSQNPRHKITKRGQNVTFRCDPISEHNRLYWYRQTLGQGPEFLTYFQNEAQLEKSRLLSDRFSAERPKGSFSTLEIQRTEQGDSAMYLCASSLQGAGEQYFGPGTRLTVT.

This clonotype was seen many times. The V call is TRBV6-5, the J call TRBJ2-7; the D is unclear. The CDR3 has 14 residues. V was cut by 0 bases and J by 5 bases, with 11 bases left in between. Germline CDR1 reads MNHEY; CDR2 reads SVGAGI. CDR3 in DNA: TGTGCCAGCAGTTACTCCCGCGTCACCCACGAGCAGTACTTC. Its protein is CASSYSRVTHEQYF.

This clonotype was seen repeatedly, ten times or more. This sequence joins TRBV6-2 or TRBV6-3 and TRBJ1-1, with D maybe TRBD1 (5 bases). This CDR3 region has 17 residues. Germline lookup yields CDR1 MNHEY and CDR2 SVGEGT. The V and J ends lost 4 bases and 7 bases respectively, with 25 bases between them. The CDR3 DNA sequence: TGTGCCAGCAGTTCCCCAGCCAAGGGACGGACCGCGAATGAAGCTTTCTTT. This encodes CASSSPAKGRTANEAFF.

Many counts were recorded for this clonotype. The chain has TRBV12-3 or TRBV12-4 and TRBJ2-5, with unresolved D. Trimming took off 6 bases at V and 4 bases at J, with 21 bases between the two ends. The CDR3 contains 16 residues. CDR3 protein: CASSPPRGVNRETQYF. In DNA form, the CDR3 reads TGTGCCAGCAGCCCACCCCGCGGTGTCAACAGAGAGACCCAGTACTTC.